A single sample gave rise to the 7 T cell receptor beta chains below, sequenced in a study of T cell changes during pregnancy in multiple sclerosis. TCRdb's copy holds only in-frame clones and misses some; the assay was immunoSEQ multiplex PCR. The sample records tens of thousands of clones, 80% to 90% being singletons. The source was CD8+ T cells from peripheral blood mononuclear cells, collected in the second trimester of pregnancy. Receptors originate from a female donor with multiple sclerosis, enrolled in a pregnancy study.

The V and J genes are TRBV2 and TRBJ2-2, with D uncertain. Germline loops: CDR1 SNHLY, CDR2 FYNNEI. V was cut by 4 bases and J by 2 bases, with 8 bases left in between. The CDR3 sequence is 14 residues long. Here the CDR3 DNA reads TGTGCCAGCAGTGTCAACAGAAACACCGGGGAGCTGTTTTTT. This sequence encodes CASSVNRNTGELFF.

CDR3 residues: CASSPTTGQGTGNEQFF. The CDR3 bases are TGTGCCAGCAGCCCCACTACCGGTCAGGGGACAGGGAATGAGCAGTTCTTC. V gene TRBV7-3 combines with J gene TRBJ2-1, with TRBD1 identical over 9 bases. The CDR3 consists of 17 residues. Looked up from germline, CDR1 is SGHTA and CDR2 is FQGTGA. With 5 bases clipped from V and 7 bases from J, the junction kept 15 bases outside the gene matches.

The chain couples TRBV9 to TRBJ1-1, with a tentative D call TRBD1 (5 bases). Germline loops: CDR1 SGDLS, CDR2 YYNGEE. The V end lost 0 bases, the J end lost 7 bases, and 16 bases lay between the germline ends. There are 15 residues in the CDR3. CDR3 bases: TGTGCCAGCAGCGTAGGGGAGACGGGACTATTTGAAGCTTTCTTT. Translating gives CASSVGETGLFEAFF. The full variable domain, in which reference TRBV9 and TRBJ1-1 provide the parts outside the CDR3, is DSGVTQTPKHLITATGQRVTLRCSPRSGDLSVYWYQQSLDQGLQFLIQYYNGEERAKGNILERFSAQQFPDLHSELNLSSLELGDSALYFCASSVGETGLFEAFFGQGTRLTVV.

In its sample, this clone was seen once. The chain links TRBV7-6 to TRBJ1-1, with 9 nucleotides matching TRBD1. This CDR3 contains 15 residues. The V and J ends lost 5 bases and 1 base, in that order; junction bases with no gene match: 5. Germline loops: CDR1 SGHVS, CDR2 FNYEAQ. The CDR3: CASSPGTGSNTEAFF. The CDR3 coding sequence is TGTGCCAGCAGCCCCGGGACAGGGTCGAACACTGAAGCTTTCTTT.

V gene TRBV2 combines with J gene TRBJ2-5; no reliable D call. This CDR3 is built from 14 residues. Trimming took 4 bases from V and 5 from J, leaving 14 bases between them. Germline V lookup: CDR1 SNHLY, CDR2 FYNNEI. The CDR3 sequence: CASSGVDFLETQYF. CDR3 sequence (DNA): TGTGCCAGCAGTGGAGTCGATTTCTTGGAGACCCAGTACTTC. The full variable domain, in which reference TRBV2 and TRBJ2-5 provide the parts outside the CDR3, is EPEVTQTPSHQVTQMGQEVILRCVPISNHLYFYWYRQILGQKVEFLVSFYNNEISEKSEIFDDQFSVERPDGSNFTLKIRSTKLEDSAMYFCASSGVDFLETQYFGPGTRLLVL.

The V gene is TRBV10-3, the J gene TRBJ2-5, with 7 bases that match TRBD1. V shed 4 bases and J 5 bases; nucleotides not matched to a gene: 13. Germline-derived CDR1 and CDR2 are ENHRY and SYGVKD. This CDR3 comprises 16 residues. The CDR3 spells CAISGHGQVFRETQYF. The DNA of the CDR3 is TGTGCCATCAGTGGACACGGACAGGTTTTTCGGGAGACCCAGTACTTC.

The chain combines TRBV9 with TRBJ2-7, with 7 bases that match TRBD2. The ends lost 0 bases at V and 10 bases at J; junction bases unmatched: 10. The CDR3 contains 14 residues. The germline CDR1 and CDR2 sequences are SGDLS and YYNGEE. For the CDR3, the DNA is TGTGCCAGCAGCGTAGCTACTGGCGGGGGTATACAGTACTTC. Translation: CASSVATGGGIQYF.